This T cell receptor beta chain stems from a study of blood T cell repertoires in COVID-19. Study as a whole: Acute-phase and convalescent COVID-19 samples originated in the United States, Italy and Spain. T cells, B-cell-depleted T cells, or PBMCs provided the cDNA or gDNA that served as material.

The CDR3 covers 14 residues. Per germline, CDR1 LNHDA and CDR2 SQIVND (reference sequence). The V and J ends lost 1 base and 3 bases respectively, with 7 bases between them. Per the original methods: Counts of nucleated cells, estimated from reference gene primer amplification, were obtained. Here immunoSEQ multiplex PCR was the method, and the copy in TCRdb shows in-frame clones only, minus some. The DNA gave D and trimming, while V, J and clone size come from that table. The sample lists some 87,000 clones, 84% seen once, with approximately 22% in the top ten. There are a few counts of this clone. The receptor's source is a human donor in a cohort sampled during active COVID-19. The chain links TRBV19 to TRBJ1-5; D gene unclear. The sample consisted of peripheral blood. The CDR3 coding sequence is TGTGCCAGTAGTATAGTTGTCAACAATCAGCCCCAGCATTTT. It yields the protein CASSIVVNNQPQHF.